Listed here are 24 T cell receptor beta chains from one sample, sequenced in a study of T cell responses to AZD1222 COVID-19 vaccine. TCRdb keeps only in-frame clones here, not all; method: immunoSEQ multiplex PCR. The sample holds over 130,000 clones, 90% seen once. This material consisted of peripheral blood, taken 28 days after the second AZD1222 dose. The source is an adult who received the AZD1222 COVID-19 vaccine.

V is TRBV11-2 and J is TRBJ1-1, with 7 bases matching TRBD1. The CDR3 is 15 amino acids. After removal of 1 base from V and 4 bases from J, the junction contained 6 bases not matched to a gene. Germline loops: CDR1 SGHAT, CDR2 FQNNGV. CDR3 amino acids: CASSLVAGGTTEAFF. The CDR3 DNA follows: TGTGCCAGCAGCTTAGTAGCAGGGGGTACCACTGAAGCTTTCTTT.

The rearrangement uses TRBV6-5 and TRBJ2-7, with D perhaps assigned TRBD1 or TRBD2 (5 bases each). The length of the CDR3 is 14 residues. The germline CDR1 and CDR2 sequences are MNHEY and SVGAGI. V was shortened by 0 bases and J by 3 bases, with 9 bases between the two germline ends. The CDR3 here is CASSYSTRGYEQYF. The CDR3 DNA sequence: TGTGCCAGCAGTTACTCCACGAGGGGCTACGAGCAGTACTTC.

This chain connects TRBV9 to TRBJ2-1; possible D gene TRBD2, 5 bases. Germline V lookup: CDR1 SGDLS, CDR2 YYNGEE. V lost 2 bases and J 3 bases, leaving 9 bases between the germline ends. This CDR3 region has 14 residues. This CDR3 is CASSVTRDYNEQFF. The DNA for the CDR3 is TGTGCCAGCAGCGTTACTAGAGACTACAATGAGCAGTTCTTC.

A few counts support this clone. The chain couples TRBV5-5 to TRBJ1-2; D gene unclear. The CDR3 spans 15 residues. The V gene lost 0 bases and the J gene lost 3 bases, with 12 bases spanning the gap. Germline CDR1 SGHKS, CDR2 YYEKEE (reference sequence). CDR3 loop: CASSLATPRDYGYTF. CDR3 coding DNA: TGTGCCAGCAGCTTGGCAACGCCGAGGGACTATGGCTACACCTTC.

The chain is built from TRBV7-9 and TRBJ1-4, with D possibly being TRBD1 (6 bases). Per germline, CDR1 SEHNR and CDR2 FQNEAQ (reference sequence). Trimming took 6 bases from V and 8 from J, leaving 19 bases between them. The CDR3 length is 15 residues. The CDR3 spells CASSLGRTQGEKLFF. The CDR3, as DNA: TGTGCCAGCAGTCTAGGGCGGACGCAGGGGGAAAAACTGTTTTTT.

The chain uses TRBV15 and TRBJ2-5, with D hard to call. Trimming took 5 bases from V and 2 from J, leaving 12 bases between them. Germline V gene sequence: CDR1 LNHNV, CDR2 YYDKDF (reference sequence). The CDR3 runs 14 residues. The CDR3 here is CATSAVGPQETQYF. CDR3 DNA: TGTGCCACCAGCGCCGTAGGCCCACAAGAGACCCAGTACTTC.

The rearrangement uses TRBV2 and TRBJ2-1, with 9 positions matching TRBD2. CDR3 length: 16 amino acids. Per germline, CDR1 SNHLY and CDR2 FYNNEI. V dropped 4 bases and J dropped 7; count of bases not matched to a gene: 11. This CDR3 is CASSAEGRLAANEQFF. The DNA of the CDR3 is TGTGCCAGCAGTGCAGAAGGTCGACTAGCGGCGAATGAGCAGTTCTTC. The full variable domain, rest sourced from reference TRBV2 and TRBJ2-1, is EPEVTQTPSHQVTQMGQEVILRCVPISNHLYFYWYRQILGQKVEFLVSFYNNEISEKSEIFDDQFSVERPDGSNFTLKIRSTKLEDSAMYFCASSAEGRLAANEQFFGPGTRLTVL.

The chain couples TRBV2 to TRBJ1-5; tentative D call: TRBD1 (5 bases). The V end was cut by 4 bases, the J end by 2 bases, with 9 bases between. CDR3 size: 14 residues. The V gene's germline CDR1 is SNHLY and CDR2 FYNNEI. The CDR3 is CASSVPRGNQPQHF. The CDR3 DNA reads as TGTGCCAGCAGTGTCCCCAGGGGCAATCAGCCCCAGCATTTT. Full variable domain (missing parts from reference TRBV2 and TRBJ1-5): EPEVTQTPSHQVTQMGQEVILRCVPISNHLYFYWYRQILGQKVEFLVSFYNNEISEKSEIFDDQFSVERPDGSNFTLKIRSTKLEDSAMYFCASSVPRGNQPQHFGDGTRLSIL.

The chain joins TRBV11-2 to TRBJ2-7; weak D call: TRBD2 (5 bases). CDR1 and CDR2 from the germline V gene are SGHAT and FQNNGV. This CDR3 has 16 residues. Trimming stripped 7 bases from V and 3 bases from J, with 22 bases between. CDR3 in DNA: TGTGCCAGCACCTCACAAGGAGGACGGAGTCACTACGAGCAGTACTTC. Translation gives CASTSQGGRSHYEQYF.

This sequence joins TRBV10-3 and TRBJ1-5; no reliable D call. CDR1 is ENHRY, CDR2 SYGVKD, per germline. The V end was cut by 4 bases, the J end by 7 bases, with 11 bases between. There are 13 residues in the CDR3. The CDR3 bases are TGTGCCATCAGTGGAGGCGAGGGACAGCCCCAGCATTTT. Protein product: CAISGGEGQPQHF.

The rearrangement uses TRBV25-1 and TRBJ2-1; no reliable D call. CDR1 MGHDK and CDR2 SYGVNS come from the germline V gene. The CDR3 consists of 15 residues. The ends were cut back, 4 bases at V and 0 bases at J, with 10 bases in the middle. The CDR3 region is CASSAHLGSYNEQFF. CDR3 nucleotide sequence: TGTGCCAGCAGTGCCCACCTCGGCTCCTACAATGAGCAGTTCTTC.

The J gene is TRBJ1-2, the V gene TRBV5-1; 7 positions match TRBD1. Germline lookup yields CDR1 SGHRS and CDR2 YFSETQ. This CDR3 spans 15 amino acids. Unmatched junction bases numbered 10, after V lost 4 bases and J lost 4 bases. The chain's CDR3 is CASSITQGEGYGYTF. The CDR3 region has the DNA TGCGCCAGCAGCATTACTCAGGGGGAGGGCTATGGCTACACCTTC.

This clone has only a few counts. This sequence joins TRBV7-8 and TRBJ1-2; TRBD1 agrees at 7 bases. The length of the CDR3 is 16 residues. V shed 1 base, J shed 3 bases, and the junction held 8 bases outside the gene matches. Germline V gene lookup returns CDR1 SGHVS and CDR2 FQNEAQ. The chain's CDR3 is CASSLDPTGLDYGYTF. The CDR3 DNA reads TGTGCCAGCAGCTTAGACCCGACAGGGTTAGACTATGGCTACACCTTC.

The J gene is TRBJ1-2, the V gene TRBV27; TRBD1 matches at 10 bases. The germline V gene has CDR1 MNHEY and CDR2 SMNVEV (reference sequence). This CDR3 spans 16 amino acids. With V trimmed by 3 bases and J by 8 bases, 12 bases remained unmatched. CDR3 sequence (DNA): TGTGCCAGCAGTTTCATCACCGGACAGGGGGTTAGGGGCTACACCTTC. Translation gives CASSFITGQGVRGYTF.

J is TRBJ2-1 and V is TRBV5-6; 8 bases align to TRBD2. The V gene end was trimmed by 0 bases and the J gene end by 8 bases; junction bases not matched to a gene: 7. The CDR3 has 15 amino acids. Germline V gene sequence: CDR1 SGHDT, CDR2 YYEEEE. CDR3 sequence reads: CASSLATSGFDEQFF. Here the CDR3 DNA reads TGTGCCAGCAGCTTGGCCACTAGCGGTTTCGATGAGCAGTTCTTC.

J is TRBJ1-1 and V is TRBV4-1; 7 positions match TRBD1. Looked up from germline, CDR1 is MGHRA and CDR2 is YSYEKL. The junction had 4 bases not matched to a gene; V was cut back by 0 bases and J by 0 bases. The CDR3 sequence is 16 residues long. The CDR3 region is CASSQDHRGMNTEAFF. CDR3 nucleotide sequence: TGCGCCAGCAGCCAAGATCACAGGGGTATGAACACTGAAGCTTTCTTT.

This clone showed up just once. The rearrangement joins TRBV6-5 to TRBJ1-5; TRBD1 is a possible D gene (5 bases). This CDR3 contains 15 residues. V was trimmed by 5 bases and J by 5 bases, leaving 16 bases between them. Looked up from germline, CDR1 is MNHEY and CDR2 is SVGAGI. The CDR3 coding sequence is TGTGCCAGCAGTCCCCAACCGGGACGCTATCAGCCCCAGCATTTT. Translation: CASSPQPGRYQPQHF.

The gene calls are TRBV18 and TRBJ1-4; unclear D gene. Trimming removed 3 bases from V and 8 bases from J, with 10 bases in between. Germline V CDR1 and CDR2: KGHSH, LQKENI. This CDR3 spans 13 amino acids. The CDR3 reads CASSPQEHEKLFF. The CDR3, as DNA: TGTGCCAGCTCACCCCAGGAACACGAAAAACTGTTTTTT.

In this sample, this clone turned up a few times. The V gene is TRBV12-1, the J gene TRBJ2-1; no DNA check was done on the table's D call, TRBD1. TRBV12-1 is described as a pseudogene. The CDR3 sequence is 10 residues long. The chain's CDR3 is CASSPKGAFF. CDR3 sequence (DNA): TGTGCCAGCAGCCCTAAGGGGGCGTTCTTC.

The V call is TRBV7-9, the J call TRBJ1-2, with TRBD1 matching 7 bases. The CDR3 has 17 amino acids. CDR1 and CDR2 (germline): SEHNR, FQNEAQ (reference sequence). V lost 1 base to trimming and J lost 1 base; unmatched junction nucleotides: 9. As DNA, the CDR3 is TGTGCCAGCAGCTTAGTAGGGGGGACAGATATTAACTATGGCTACACCTTC. This translates into CASSLVGGTDINYGYTF. Combining the CDR3 with reference TRBV7-9 and TRBJ1-2 gives the whole variable domain DTGVSQNPRHKITKRGQNVTFRCDPISEHNRLYWYRQTLGQGPEFLTYFQNEAQLEKSRLLSDRFSAERPKGSFSTLEIQRTEQGDSAMYLCASSLVGGTDINYGYTFGSGTRLTVV.

This clone was counted between two and nine times. The chain joins TRBV3-1 (or the pseudogene TRBV3-2) to TRBJ2-7; 8 bases are a match to TRBD2. The germline V gene has CDR1 LGHDT and CDR2 YNNKEL (reference sequence). The V segment lost 4 bases and the J segment 6 bases; nucleotides outside the gene matches: 11. CDR3 size: 15 residues. The CDR3 DNA reads TGTGCCAGCAGCCCCCAAGGAGCGGGAGCTCGCGAGCAGTACTTC. Protein: CASSPQGAGAREQYF.

The gene calls are TRBV24-1 and TRBJ1-1, with D possibly matching TRBD1 (5 bases). The germline CDR1 and CDR2 sequences are KGHDR and SFDVKD. V was cut by 1 base and J by 10 bases, with 12 bases left in between. CDR3 length equals 13 residues. CDR3 loop: CATSDFVGERAFF. In DNA form, the CDR3 reads TGTGCCACCAGTGATTTCGTGGGGGAGCGAGCTTTCTTT.

This chain's CDR3 is CASSPKGSKVYNEQFF. CDR3 bases: TGTGCCAGCTCTCCTAAAGGGAGTAAGGTTTACAATGAGCAGTTCTTC. The rearrangement links TRBV18 to TRBJ2-1, with D tentatively TRBD2 (5 bases). Germline CDR1 KGHSH, CDR2 LQKENI. V lost 6 bases, J lost 4 bases, and 19 bases lay in between. This CDR3 contains 16 residues.

The chain employs TRBV18 and TRBJ1-5; D possibly corresponds to TRBD1 (6 bases). Germline CDR1 and CDR2: KGHSH and LQKENI. This CDR3 is 15 amino acids long. The germline V and J ends were trimmed by 3 bases and 5 bases, with 14 bases remaining between them. CDR3 loop: CASSPRGRVDQPQHF. The CDR3 DNA sequence: TGTGCCAGCTCACCTAGGGGGAGGGTTGATCAGCCCCAGCATTTT. Variable domain in full (rest from reference TRBV18 and TRBJ1-5): NAGVMQNPRHLVRRRGQEARLRCSPMKGHSHVYWYRQLPEEGLKFMVYLQKENIIDESGMPKERFSAEFPKEGPSILRIQQVVRGDSAAYFCASSPRGRVDQPQHFGDGTRLSIL.